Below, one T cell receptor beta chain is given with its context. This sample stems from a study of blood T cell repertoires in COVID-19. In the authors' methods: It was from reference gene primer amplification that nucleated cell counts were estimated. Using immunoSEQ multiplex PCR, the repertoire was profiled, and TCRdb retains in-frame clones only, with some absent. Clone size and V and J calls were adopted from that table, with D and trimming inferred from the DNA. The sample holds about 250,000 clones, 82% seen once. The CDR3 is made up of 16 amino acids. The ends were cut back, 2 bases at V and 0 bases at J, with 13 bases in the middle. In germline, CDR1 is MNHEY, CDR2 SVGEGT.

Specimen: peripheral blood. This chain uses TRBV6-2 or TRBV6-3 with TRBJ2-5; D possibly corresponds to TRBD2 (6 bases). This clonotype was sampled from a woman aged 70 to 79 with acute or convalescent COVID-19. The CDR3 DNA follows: TGTGCCAGCAGTTACCCGATCCGGGGGTACCAAGAGACCCAGTACTTC. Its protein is CASSYPIRGYQETQYF.